This entry features one TCR beta chain sequence. The antigen it recognizes is unknown. No much larger clone is present one base from it, and per-base qualities are unavailable. Each collaborating institution followed its own protocols to collect whole blood in K2EDTA tubes. For TCRbeta analysis, collaborator samples were shipped as frozen whole blood, as isolated PBMCs, or as DNA extracted from either sample type. TCRbeta CDR3 regions were amplified from genomic DNA using the immunoSEQ Assay, a bias-controlled multiplex PCR. As for how the authors treated the data: The number of nucleated cells in each sample was estimated from the amplification of reference gene primers within the assay. To quantify the absolute abundance of each unique TCRbeta CDR3 rearrangement, sequence reads were collapsed and filtered. For each sample, productive Simpson clonality was calculated by taking the square root of Simpson's diversity index across productive rearrangements. Held by TCRdb, this immuneACCESS table contains in-frame sequences only and omits some clones. Under half of the omission traces to an unresolved V gene where checked; the cause of the rest is unknown. V and J calls plus clone size are reproduced from that table; the DNA served to infer D and trimming. The sample table records roughly 40,000 clones; roughly nine tenths of these occur just once. Roughly 19% of the sample belongs to the ten largest clones.

This sample is part of a study of blood T cell repertoires in COVID-19 (dated by TCRdb to the early 2020s). With respect to the entire study: The collaborator samples originated in the United States, Italy and Spain and spanned the acute and convalescent phases of COVID-19. A freely available public database, intended as a resource for researchers studying the immune response to SARS-CoV-2, is where the repertoires were released. The prospective study material was composed of cDNA or gDNA derived from T cells, B-cell-depleted T cells, or PBMCs. Where HLA class I and class II types were available, the types were taken from metadata supplied by the sample provider, not from assay-based typing. The sample metadata nearly always contained a de-identified subject ID, COVID-19 status, age in years and sex. The dataset comprised deeply sampled blood TCRbeta repertoires from subjects exposed to, actively infected with, or recovered from COVID-19. The samples were drawn from two sources: the first 160 participants of the ongoing ImmuneRACE study, and 1,200 or so subjects contributed by 6 global collaborators. Broader findings and caveats from the paper: The quantity of clinical and demographic metadata differed by source and by participant and was supplied without curation.

The CDR3 measures 15 amino acids from cysteine to phenylalanine. Only CDR3 DNA is held: 45 bases, read in frame from base 1. Taken from the germline V gene, the CDR1 and CDR2 loops are MGHRA and YSYEKL. At the junction V is shortened by 0 bases and J by 3 bases, with 8 bases in between. The rearrangement combines TRBV4-1 with TRBJ1-4, with no confidently assigned D gene. The receptor was isolated from a man aged 45-60 years in a cohort sampled during active COVID-19. Sequenced material: peripheral blood. The DNA sequence is TGCGCCAGCAGCCAAGACCCAGGTGCTAATGAAAAACTGTTTTTT. This translates into CASSQDPGANEKLFF.